This entry lists 2 T cell receptor beta chains sequenced from one sample in a study of regulatory T cells in long-lasting Graves disease. Construction of TCR beta libraries relied on iRepertoire HTBI primers and on Arm-PCR targeting CDR3 regions. TCRdb itself ran the multiplex PCR reads through MiXCR, one entry per CDR3 protein. The repertoire has approximately 350,000 distinct CDR3 sequences, about a sixth of them found once; the top ten carry about 32%. Documented time point: newly diagnosed GD, antithyroid drugs for less than 3 months. With RNA extracted from PBMCs as input, the TCR library was made. These data were also filed under a second study, of T cells in Graves' hyperthyroidism and ophthalmopathy.

The sample in question was peripheral blood mononuclear cells (PBMCs), obtained at new diagnosis, from a patient treated with antithyroid drugs. The receptors here all came from a man aged 40-49 years with Graves disease.

This clonotype was recorded at least ten times. The gene calls are TRBV18 and TRBJ1-1, with D uncertain. Germline CDR1 KGHSH, CDR2 LQKENI. Trimming shortened V by 3 bases and J by 0 bases, and 14 bases separated the two germline ends. This CDR3 is built from 16 residues. CDR3 protein: CASSPRSSQMNTEAFF. CDR3 bases: TGTGCCAGCTCACCGAGATCGTCGCAGATGAACACTGAAGCTTTCTTT.

As to this clonotype: A far larger clone is one nucleotide away, so this likely arose from a read error. The chain uses TRBV7-2 and TRBJ2-7; weak D call: TRBD2 (5 bases). The CDR3 extends over 11 amino acids. CDR1 and CDR2 (germline): SGHTA, FQGNSA. Trimming removed 6 bases from V and 6 bases from J, with 9 bases in between. The CDR3 region is CASSTRGEQYF. For the CDR3, the DNA is TGTGCCAGCAGTACCCGGGGCGAGCAGTACTTC. The whole variable domain, filled in from reference TRBV7-2 and TRBJ2-7, reads GAGVSQSPSNKVTEKGKDVELRCDPISGHTALYWYRQSLGQGLEFLIYFQGNSAPDKSGLPSDRFSAERTGGSVSTLTIQRTQQEDSAVYLCASSTRGEQYFGPGTRLTVT.